This is a list of T cell receptor beta chains from one sample in a study of T cell repertoires in cytomegalovirus infection. TCRdb re-analysed the reads in MiXCR, keeping a single row per CDR3 protein. This sample carries about 190,000 distinct CDR3 sequences, approximately 28% of them seen once, and the ten largest clones take roughly 29%. Sequencing was done on a sample of PBMCs. These receptors originate from a human donor in good health (CMV status not recorded). Some clones in this sample may be carry-over from other donors' samples. The CDR3 runs from the conserved cysteine through the conserved F or W. Each record gives: J gene, clone size, V gene, D gene, CDR3 protein, CDR3 DNA. The D gene is left open where the match is weak. Clone size appears in some rows only: once, few, many, or a class for an expanded clone.

TRBJ2-5,many,TRBV7-2,.,CASSLEGGLGETQYF,TGTGCCAGCAGCTTAGAAGGGGGGCTCGGGGAGACCCAGTACTTC
TRBJ2-3,.,TRBV7-3,.,CASSLEGFSTDTQYF,TGTGCCAGCAGCCTCGAGGGGTTTAGCACAGATACGCAGTATTTT
TRBJ1-5,.,TRBV10-2,TRBD1,CASSDSRGQISNQPQHF,TGCGCCAGCAGTGATAGTAGGGGACAGATTAGCAATCAGCCCCAGCATTTT
TRBJ2-7,few,TRBV5-6,TRBD1,CASGQGSYEQYF,TGTGCCAGCGGACAGGGATCCTACGAGCAGTACTTC
TRBJ1-4,few,TRBV7-2,TRBD1,CASSLGTGSEKLFF,TGTGCCAGCAGCTTAGGGACAGGGTCCGAAAAACTGTTTTTT
TRBJ2-5,.,TRBV20-1,.,CSARVPRGGVRETQYF,TGCAGTGCTAGAGTACCCAGGGGGGGGGTCAGAGAGACCCAGTACTTC
TRBJ1-5,many,TRBV7-2,.,CASSYGRGVNQPQHF,TGTGCCAGCAGCTATGGAAGGGGGGTCAATCAGCCCCAGCATTTT
TRBJ2-3,few,TRBV20-1,.,CSARPPTTTDTQYF,TGCAGTGCTAGACCCCCCACTACCACAGATACGCAGTATTTT
TRBJ1-1,few,TRBV10-2,.,CASSDGGIGNTEAFF,TGCGCCAGCAGTGACGGGGGAATCGGGAACACTGAAGCTTTCTTT
TRBJ1-6,.,TRBV2,.,CASSEQSSYNSPLHF,TGTGCCAGCAGTGAGCAGAGCTCCTATAATTCACCCCTCCACTTT
TRBJ2-3,.,TRBV7-9,TRBD1,CASIDRASTDTQYF,TGTGCCAGCATCGACAGGGCTTCCACAGATACGCAGTATTTT
TRBJ1-2,many,TRBV7-2,.,CASSLAFDF,TGTGCCAGCAGCTTAGCCTTTGACTTC
TRBJ2-1,.,TRBV7-3,TRBD2,CASSLTSGGANNEQFF,TGTGCCAGCAGCTTAACTAGCGGGGGGGCTAACAATGAGCAGTTCTTC
TRBJ1-2,few,TRBV12-3/TRBV12-4,TRBD1,CASTLDRAGYTF,TGTGCCAGCACCCTGGACAGGGCGGGCTACACCTTC
TRBJ2-7,.,TRBV10-2,TRBD1,CASSEVQGAGEQYF,TGCGCCAGCAGTGAAGTCCAGGGGGCGGGCGAGCAGTACTTC
TRBJ1-5,.,TRBV29-1,.,CSVEEDSNQPQHF,TGCAGCGTTGAGGAGGATAGCAATCAGCCCCAGCATTTT
TRBJ1-1,few,TRBV15,.,CATSRDYGGNTEAFF,TGTGCCACCAGCAGAGATTACGGTGGGAACACTGAAGCTTTCTTT
TRBJ2-1,many,TRBV7-2,.,CASSHPGVSYNEQFF,TGTGCCAGCAGCCACCCTGGCGTCTCCTACAATGAGCAGTTCTTC
TRBJ2-1,many,TRBV20-1,TRBD2,CSASASGGGTSQFF,TGCAGTGCTAGTGCTAGCGGGGGGGGAACCTCGCAGTTCTTC
TRBJ1-3,.,TRBV29-1,TRBD1,CSVEDLLDRGNTIYF,TGCAGCGTTGAAGATCTCTTGGACAGGGGAAACACCATATATTTT
TRBJ2-7,few,TRBV27,.,CASMGSFYEEQYF,TGTGCCAGCATGGGGAGTTTCTACGAGGAGCAGTACTTC
TRBJ2-1,few,TRBV4-3,.,CASSHGLYNEQFF,TGCGCCAGCTCCCACGGGCTCTACAATGAGCAGTTCTTC
TRBJ1-1,few,TRBV5-1,TRBD1,CASSSGQGAYTEAFF,TGCGCCAGCAGCTCCGGACAGGGGGCTTACACTGAAGCTTTCTTT
TRBJ2-1,.,TRBV29-1,TRBD1,CSVVDRGRMRDNEQFF,TGCAGCGTTGTGGACAGGGGGCGTATGCGGGACAATGAGCAGTTCTTC
TRBJ2-7,few,TRBV6-1,.,CASSETGPQPYEQYF,TGTGCCAGCAGTGAAACAGGACCCCAGCCCTACGAGCAGTACTTC
TRBJ2-1,once,TRBV9,TRBD1,CASSAQTGVSEQFF,TGTGCCAGCAGCGCACAAACAGGGGTGAGTGAGCAGTTCTTC
TRBJ2-1,.,TRBV2,.,CASMGNEQFF,TGTGCCAGCATGGGGAATGAGCAGTTCTTC
TRBJ1-5,.,TRBV5-5,TRBD1,CASSLGGGRSRQPQHF,TGTGCCAGCAGCCTTGGAGGGGGCAGGTCCCGACAGCCCCAGCATTTT
TRBJ1-1,few,TRBV7-9,TRBD1,CASSDRTGTEAFF,TGTGCCAGCAGCGACCGGACAGGGACTGAAGCTTTCTTT
TRBJ1-2,few,TRBV7-7,TRBD1,CASSRDRDDGYTF,TGTGCTAGCAGCCGAGACAGGGACGATGGCTACACCTTC
TRBJ1-5,few,TRBV7-2,TRBD1,CASSLALGQGQPQHF,TGTGCCAGCAGCTTAGCGCTGGGACAGGGACAGCCCCAGCATTTT
TRBJ2-5,few,TRBV7-2,TRBD1,CASNKQQGAGETQYF,TGTGCCAGCAACAAACAGCAGGGGGCAGGAGAGACCCAGTACTTC
TRBJ2-1,few,TRBV30,.,CAWSIVAYKFF,TGTGCCTGGAGTATCGTGGCTTATAAGTTCTTC
TRBJ2-1,few,TRBV12-3/TRBV12-4,TRBD1,CASSPGWTGGRSEQFF,TGTGCCAGCAGTCCAGGCTGGACAGGGGGTAGAAGTGAGCAGTTCTTC
TRBJ1-2,few,TRBV7-2,.,CASSPGDFGNYGYTF,TGTGCCAGCAGCCCAGGGGATTTTGGGAACTATGGCTACACCTTC
TRBJ1-1,.,TRBV13,.,CASSFRDGVTEAFF,TGTGCCAGCAGCTTCCGGGACGGGGTGACTGAAGCTTTCTTT
TRBJ1-5,.,TRBV6-8,.,CASSRDGNNQPQHF,TGTGCCAGCAGTCGGGACGGGAACAATCAGCCCCAGCATTTT
TRBJ2-3,few,TRBV2,.,CASKTESTDTQYF,TGTGCCAGCAAAACGGAGAGCACAGATACGCAGTATTTT
TRBJ2-1,many,TRBV12-3/TRBV12-4,TRBD1,CASRGQGFYNEQFF,TGTGCCAGCAGAGGACAGGGATTCTACAATGAGCAGTTCTTC
TRBJ1-2,once,TRBV7-2,TRBD1,CSSSVPGQMTRGYTF,TGTTCCAGCAGCGTGCCGGGACAGATGACGAGGGGCTACACCTTC
TRBJ2-3,few,TRBV12-5,.,CASGLLPATQYF,TGTGCTAGTGGCCTGCTGCCTGCTACGCAGTATTTT
TRBJ2-3,few,TRBV7-2,.,CASSLTRAATDTQYF,TGTGCCAGCAGCTTGACACGAGCGGCCACAGATACGCAGTATTTT
TRBJ1-5,.,TRBV11-2,TRBD1,CASSQDRGSQPQHF,TGTGCCAGCAGCCAGGACAGGGGAAGTCAGCCCCAGCATTTT
TRBJ2-7,few,TRBV7-9,.,CASGGSGKRAYEQYF,TGTGCCAGCGGCGGTTCGGGGAAGCGGGCCTACGAGCAGTACTTC